This T cell receptor (beta chain) originates from a study of T cell responses to AZD1222 COVID-19 vaccine. Study-wide context: Second-dose groups at about 4 or about 12 weeks were pooled. The study, taken as a whole, reports: The donors showed a predominance of white British ancestry and of females, with possible underestimation of clonal diversity. Spike-specific TCR depth and breadth grew after two AZD1222 doses.

Libraries were prepared by immunoSEQ multiplex PCR; TCRdb keeps only in-frame clonotypes and omits some of them. The sample has 150,000 to 200,000 clones, approximately 93% seen once. This CDR3 contains 14 residues. The germline gives CDR1 LGHDT, CDR2 YNNKEL (reference sequence). The V end was cut by 7 bases, the J end by 4 bases, with 13 bases between. For this clone: Its antigen remains unknown.

This chain links TRBV3-1 (or the pseudogene TRBV3-2) with TRBJ1-4, with a weak D call TRBD1 (5 bases). Here the sequenced sample was peripheral blood, taken on day 0 of AZD1222 vaccination. The receptor comes from an adult in good health. CDR3 residues: CASTYGTLNEKLFF. The CDR3 DNA reads TGTGCCAGCACATACGGGACCCTTAATGAAAAACTGTTTTTT.